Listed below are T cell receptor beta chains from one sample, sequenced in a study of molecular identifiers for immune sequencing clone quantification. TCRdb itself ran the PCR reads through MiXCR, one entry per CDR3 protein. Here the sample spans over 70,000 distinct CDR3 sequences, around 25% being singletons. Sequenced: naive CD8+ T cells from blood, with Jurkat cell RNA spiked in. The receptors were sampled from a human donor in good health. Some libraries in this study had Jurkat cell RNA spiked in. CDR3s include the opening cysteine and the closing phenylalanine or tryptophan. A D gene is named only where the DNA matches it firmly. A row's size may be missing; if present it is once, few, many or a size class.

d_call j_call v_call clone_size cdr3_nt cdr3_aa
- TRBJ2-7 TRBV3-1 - TGTGCCAGCAGCCAAGGAGGCCCCGGGTACGAGCAGTACTTC CASSQGGPGYEQYF
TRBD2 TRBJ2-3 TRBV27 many TGTGCCAGCAGTCTCATGGCCAGCGGGGTTGGCACAGATACGCAGTATTTT CASSLMASGVGTDTQYF
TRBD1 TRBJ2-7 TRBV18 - TGTGCCAGCTCACCGGGGCCCGGGACAGCGTACGAGCGGTACTTC CASSPGPGTAYERYF
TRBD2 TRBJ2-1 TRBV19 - TGTGCCAGTAGTATAGATCTGACTAGCGCGCCTAAGGACAATGAGCAGTTCTTC CASSIDLTSAPKDNEQFF
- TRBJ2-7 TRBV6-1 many TGTGCCAGCAGTGAAGGCTTGGGATGGGAGCAGTACTTC CASSEGLGWEQYF
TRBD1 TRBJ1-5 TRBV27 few TGTGCCAGCAGGAAGGACAGGGCCCCCAATCAGCCCCAGCATTTT CASRKDRAPNQPQHF
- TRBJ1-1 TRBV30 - TGTGCCTGGAGTAGGGTCGGCGGGGTTGGGACTGAAGCTTTCTTT CAWSRVGGVGTEAFF
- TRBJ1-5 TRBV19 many TGTGCCAGTAGTATTGCCCTTCAGCCCCAGCATTTT CASSIALQPQHF
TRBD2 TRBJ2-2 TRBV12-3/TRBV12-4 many TGTGCCAGCAGTTTGCGGGAGCCCCCCGGGGAGCTGTTTTTT CASSLREPPGELFF
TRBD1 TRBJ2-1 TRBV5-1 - TGCGCCAGCAGCTTGGCCGGGACAGGGGACTACAATGAGCAGTTCTTC CASSLAGTGDYNEQFF
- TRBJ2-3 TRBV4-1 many TGCGCCAGCAGCCAAGCTCAGGGAGGTTTCCTCACAGATACGCAGTATTTT CASSQAQGGFLTDTQYF
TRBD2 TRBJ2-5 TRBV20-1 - TGCAGTGCTAGGACTAGCGGGAGCGGAACCCAGTACTTC CSARTSGSGTQYF
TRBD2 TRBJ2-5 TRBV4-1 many TGCGCCAGCAGCCAAGATATAGCGGGGGGCCTGGAGACCCAGTACTTC CASSQDIAGGLETQYF
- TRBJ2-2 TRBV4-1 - TGCGCCAGCAGCCAAACTTCCATGGGGAACACCGGGGAGCTGTTTTTT CASSQTSMGNTGELFF
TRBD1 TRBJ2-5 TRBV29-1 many TGCAGCGTGACCGGGACAGGGAAGGAGACCCAGTACTTC CSVTGTGKETQYF
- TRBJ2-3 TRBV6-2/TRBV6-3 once TGTGCCAGCAGTTACTCGCGGCTCTACTCAGATACGCAGTATTTT CASSYSRLYSDTQYF
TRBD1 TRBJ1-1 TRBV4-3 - TGCGCCAGCAGCCAACAACAGGGGGCTGGCACTGGAGCTTTCTTT CASSQQQGAGTGAFF
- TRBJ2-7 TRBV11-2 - TGTGCCAGCAGCCATCTAGAGCAGTACTTC CASSHLEQYF
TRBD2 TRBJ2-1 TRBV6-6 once TGTGCCAGCAGTCACCCGTTTGCTAGCGGGTACAATGAGCAGTTCTTC CASSHPFASGYNEQFF
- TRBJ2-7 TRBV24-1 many TGTGCCATTCCCGGTCCAGGTGGCGACGAGCAGTACTTC CAIPGPGGDEQYF
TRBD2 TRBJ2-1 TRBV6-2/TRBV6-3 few TGTGCCAGCAGTCACGGGGCGGGGGCCTACAATGAGCAGTTCTTC CASSHGAGAYNEQFF
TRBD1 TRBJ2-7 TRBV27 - TGTGCCAGCAACAACCGGGACAGGGGGGGCCACGAGCAGTACTTC CASNNRDRGGHEQYF
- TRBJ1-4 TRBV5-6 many TGTGCCAGCAACTCATACGGCGGGTACGGAACTAATGAAAAACTGTTTTTT CASNSYGGYGTNEKLFF
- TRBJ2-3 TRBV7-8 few TGTGCCAGCAGCTTAGATCAGTCAGATACGCAGTATTTT CASSLDQSDTQYF
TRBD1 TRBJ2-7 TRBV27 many TGTGCCAGTAGCCGGGACAGCTCAATCTACGAGCAGTACTTC CASSRDSSIYEQYF
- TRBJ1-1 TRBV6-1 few TGTGCCAGCAGAGAGAGCATGAACACTGAAGCTTTCTTT CASRESMNTEAFF
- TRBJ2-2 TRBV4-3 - TGCGCCAGCAGCCAAGGGTGGTGTGGCACCGGGGAGCTGTTTTTT CASSQGWCGTGELFF
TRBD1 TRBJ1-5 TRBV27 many TGTGCCAGCGCACAGGGGGCCTTTCAGCCCCAGCATTTT CASAQGAFQPQHF
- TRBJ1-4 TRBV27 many TGTGCCAGCAGCCCAATCGGGCGAACTAATGAAAAACTGTTTTTT CASSPIGRTNEKLFF
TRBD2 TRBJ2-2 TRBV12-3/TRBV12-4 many TGTGCCAGCAGCCCTAGCGGGAGACCCGGGGAGCTGTTTTTT CASSPSGRPGELFF
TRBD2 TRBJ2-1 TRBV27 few TGTGCCAGCAGTTTGGGCCCCCTAGGAGCGGGAGGGTACAATGAGCAGTTCTTC CASSLGPLGAGGYNEQFF
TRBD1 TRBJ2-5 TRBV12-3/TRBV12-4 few TGTGCCAGCAGTTTAGGACAGGGGGCCGTCGAGACCCAGTACTTC CASSLGQGAVETQYF
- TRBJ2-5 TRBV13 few TGTGCCAGCAGCTTAGGCCTATCTCCGACAGATAAAGAGACCCAGTACTTC CASSLGLSPTDKETQYF
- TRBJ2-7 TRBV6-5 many TGTGCCAGCAGTTTCCAGGGTAGGGAGCAGTACTTC CASSFQGREQYF
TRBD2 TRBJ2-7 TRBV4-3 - TGCGCCAGCAGCCAAGATAGGACTAGCGGGGCATACGAGCAGTACTTC CASSQDRTSGAYEQYF
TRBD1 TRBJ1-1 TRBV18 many TGTGCCAGCTCACCACCGGGACAGGGGTTGAACACTGAAGCTTTCTTT CASSPPGQGLNTEAFF
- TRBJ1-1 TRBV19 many TGTGCCAGTAGTATTATAGGACAGCTAGGGACTGAAGCTTTCTTT CASSIIGQLGTEAFF
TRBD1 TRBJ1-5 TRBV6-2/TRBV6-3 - TGTGCCAGCAGTAACCGGGACAGGAGCTATAGCAATCAGCCCCAGCATTTT CASSNRDRSYSNQPQHF
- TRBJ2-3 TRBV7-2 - TGTGCCAGCAGCTTAGGAGGGATAGCGGTCCCAGATACGCCGTATTTT CASSLGGIAVPDTPYF
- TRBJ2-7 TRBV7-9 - TGTGCCAGCAGCGCACGGGATACCTACGAGCAGTACTTC CASSARDTYEQYF
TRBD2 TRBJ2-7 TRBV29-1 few TGCAGCGTGGGAAGCGGGAGGGTGGTCGAGCAGTACTTC CSVGSGRVVEQYF